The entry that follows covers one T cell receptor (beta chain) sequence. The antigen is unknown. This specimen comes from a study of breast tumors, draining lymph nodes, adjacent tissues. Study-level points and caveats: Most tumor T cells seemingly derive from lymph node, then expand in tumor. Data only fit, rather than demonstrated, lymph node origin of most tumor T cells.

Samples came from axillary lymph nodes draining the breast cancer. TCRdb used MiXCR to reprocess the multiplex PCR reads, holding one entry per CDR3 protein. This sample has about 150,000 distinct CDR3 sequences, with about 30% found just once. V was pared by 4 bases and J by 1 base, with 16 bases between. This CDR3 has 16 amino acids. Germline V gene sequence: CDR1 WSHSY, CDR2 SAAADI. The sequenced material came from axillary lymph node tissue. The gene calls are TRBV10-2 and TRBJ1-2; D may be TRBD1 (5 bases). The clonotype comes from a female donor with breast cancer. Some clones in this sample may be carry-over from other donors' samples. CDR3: CASSGAETEVNYGYTF. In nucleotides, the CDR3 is TGCGCCAGCAGTGGCGCGGAGACAGAAGTTAACTATGGCTACACCTTC.